The 32 T cell receptor beta chains below were found in one sample sequenced in a study of CD8+CD57+ T cells in acquired aplastic anemia. Investigators profiled TCR beta VDJ and CDR3 from genomic DNA template. Using its own MiXCR run on the reads, TCRdb lists one record per CDR3 protein. The table shows 150,000 to 200,000 distinct CDR3 sequences, with around half occurring only once. An expansion of CD8+CD57+ cells by flow cytometry had been shown in patients chosen for sequencing. Sequences were obtained from sorted CD4+, CD8+, or CD8+CD57+ T cells (not recorded which) from PBMCs. These receptor sequences come from a human donor with aplastic anemia.

V is TRBV9 and J is TRBJ2-1; D gene unclear. Germline CDR1 is SGDLS and CDR2 is YYNGEE. The length of the CDR3 is 13 residues. The germline V and J ends were trimmed by 1 base and 2 bases, with 4 bases remaining between them. CDR3 coding DNA: TGTGCCAGCAGCGTACGGGCCTACAATGAGCAGTTCTTC. This sequence encodes CASSVRAYNEQFF. Using reference TRBV9 and TRBJ2-1 for the parts outside the CDR3, the full variable domain is DSGVTQTPKHLITATGQRVTLRCSPRSGDLSVYWYQQSLDQGLQFLIQYYNGEERAKGNILERFSAQQFPDLHSELNLSSLELGDSALYFCASSVRAYNEQFFGPGTRLTVL.

The chain has TRBV7-9 and TRBJ1-6, with unresolved D. Looked up from germline, CDR1 is SEHNR and CDR2 is FQNEAQ (reference sequence). V was pared by 6 bases and J by 7 bases, with 10 bases between. The CDR3 contains 13 residues. CDR3 sequence reads: CASREVSNSPLHF. CDR3 nucleotide sequence: TGTGCCAGCAGGGAGGTCTCGAATTCACCCCTCCACTTT.

The V gene is TRBV7-6, the J gene TRBJ2-1, with a possible D match to TRBD2 (6 bases). The CDR3 has 10 residues. V lost 4 bases and J 12 bases, leaving 7 bases between the germline ends. Germline CDR1 SGHVS, CDR2 FNYEAQ. In DNA, the CDR3 is TGTGCCAGCAGCTCCGGGGGGCAGTTCTTC. Protein: CASSSGGQFF. The full variable domain, its missing parts supplied by reference TRBV7-6 and TRBJ2-1, is GAGVSQSPRYKVTKRGQDVALRCDPISGHVSLYWYRQALGQGPEFLTYFNYEAQQDKSGLPNDRFSAERPEGSISTLTIQRTEQRDSAMYRCASSSGGQFFGPGTRLTVL.

This clonotype was detected ten times or more. The chain couples TRBV4-1 to TRBJ1-4; no clear D. Between the trimmed V and J ends, which lost 3 bases and 4 bases, there was a span of 9 bases. CDR1 is MGHRA and CDR2 is YSYEKL in the germline V gene. The CDR3 totals 14 residues. CDR3 residues: CASSQAGYNEKLFF. In DNA, the CDR3 is TGCGCCAGCAGCCAGGCAGGTTATAATGAAAAACTGTTTTTT.

This clonotype has at least ten counts. The J gene is TRBJ1-4, the V gene TRBV7-2, with 7 bases lining up with TRBD1. Germline CDR1 is SGHTA and CDR2 is FQGNSA. The CDR3 runs 15 residues. V lost 1 base, J lost 5 bases, and 4 bases stayed unmatched. The CDR3 reads CASSLDRGKNEKLFF. The CDR3 coding sequence is TGTGCCAGCAGCTTAGACAGGGGCAAGAATGAAAAACTGTTTTTT.

This clonotype was seen repeatedly, ten times or more. The chain couples TRBV7-9 to TRBJ2-7; D possibly corresponds to TRBD1 (5 bases). The CDR3 is 13 amino acids. Trimming took 7 bases from V and 2 from J, leaving 12 bases between them. The germline CDR1 and CDR2 sequences are SEHNR and FQNEAQ (reference sequence). The CDR3 sequence is CASNKGRTYEQYF. CDR3 DNA: TGTGCCAGCAACAAGGGGCGTACCTACGAGCAGTACTTC.

The chain carries TRBV2 and TRBJ1-2; tentative D call: TRBD1 (5 bases). In germline, CDR1 is SNHLY, CDR2 FYNNEI. The CDR3 runs to 13 residues. Trimming stripped 6 bases from V and 5 bases from J, with 13 bases between. The CDR3 coding sequence is TGTGCCAGCAGAGGGGTCCTTCGGTATGGCTACACCTTC. Protein: CASRGVLRYGYTF.

This clonotype has more than one count but fewer than ten. This chain links TRBV12-3 or TRBV12-4 with TRBJ1-1; D remains ambiguous. This CDR3 has 13 residues. V lost 3 bases and J 4 bases, leaving 9 bases between the germline ends. In nucleotides, the CDR3 is TGTGCCAGCAGTTTCGAGGGATTCACTGAAGCTTTCTTT. This encodes CASSFEGFTEAFF.

This clonotype was picked up one time. The chain carries TRBV2 and TRBJ2-2; tentative D call: TRBD1 (5 bases). The CDR3 is 14 amino acids. From germline, CDR1 is SNHLY and CDR2 FYNNEI. The germline V and J ends were trimmed by 7 bases and 6 bases, with 15 bases remaining between them. CDR3 amino acids: CASTYQGTAGELFF. For the CDR3, the DNA is TGTGCCAGCACCTATCAGGGTACGGCCGGGGAGCTGTTTTTT.

This clonotype was counted many times. This chain connects TRBV5-4 to TRBJ2-1, with TRBD1 matching 10 bases. The CDR3 runs 16 residues. V lost 4 bases and J lost 7; bases outside the gene matches: 11. CDR1 is SGHNT, CDR2 YYREEE, per germline (reference sequence). The CDR3 loop reads CASSTPSQGQGNEQFF. The CDR3 region has the DNA TGTGCCAGCAGCACTCCCTCCCAGGGACAGGGGAATGAGCAGTTCTTC.

The chain carries TRBV2 and TRBJ2-5; D possibly corresponds to TRBD2 (5 bases). This CDR3 region has 13 residues. Germline CDR1 reads SNHLY; CDR2 reads FYNNEI. V was trimmed by 7 bases and J by 1 base, leaving 10 bases between them. In DNA, the CDR3 is TGTGCCAGCATACGGGATTCCCAAGAGACCCAGTACTTC. Encoded protein: CASIRDSQETQYF.

This clonotype was counted at least ten times. The chain links TRBV15 to TRBJ2-7; no definite D call. From germline, CDR1 is LNHNV and CDR2 YYDKDF (reference sequence). The V gene lost 0 bases and the J gene lost 1 base, with 10 bases spanning the gap. This CDR3 contains 15 residues. CDR3 sequence (DNA): TGTGCCACCAGCAGAGATTGGGGTACGTCCTACGAGCAGTACTTC. It is translated as CATSRDWGTSYEQYF.

There are many counts of this clonotype. V gene TRBV6-2 or TRBV6-3 combines with J gene TRBJ1-2, with 7 bases aligning to TRBD1. CDR3 length: 14 residues. The ends lost 7 bases at V and 8 bases at J; junction bases unmatched: 13. The germline CDR1 and CDR2 sequences are MNHEY and SVGEGT. CDR3 DNA: TGTGCCAGCACCATAAGGGACAGCAACCACGGCTACACCTTC. Translating gives CASTIRDSNHGYTF.

This clonotype was recorded many times. The V and J genes are TRBV4-3 and TRBJ1-2; D remains unclear. Trimming removed 4 bases at V and 4 bases at J, with 13 bases between. Germline loops: CDR1 LGHNA, CDR2 YSLEER. This CDR3 region has 14 residues. The CDR3 protein is CASSPSVAVYGYTF. The CDR3 nucleotides read TGCGCCAGCAGCCCCTCGGTGGCAGTCTATGGCTACACCTTC.

The rearrangement links TRBV19 to TRBJ1-5, with 9 nucleotides matching TRBD1. V lost 6 bases and J lost 6; bases outside the gene matches: 3. This CDR3 has 13 residues. The germline gives CDR1 LNHDA, CDR2 SQIVND (reference sequence). The DNA of the CDR3 is TGTGCCAGTAGGGGACAGGGTCCTCAGCCCCAGCATTTT. Protein product: CASRGQGPQPQHF.

The V gene is TRBV29-1, the J gene TRBJ1-4; D might be TRBD1 (5 bases). V lost 7 bases and J lost 7, with 22 bases in between. This CDR3 comprises 15 residues. Germline values: CDR1 SQVTM, CDR2 ANQGSEA. CDR3 residues: CSAGARTVLGEKLFF. CDR3 in DNA: TGCAGCGCTGGGGCCCGAACAGTACTGGGTGAAAAACTGTTTTTT.

This clonotype was recorded many times. V is TRBV7-6 and J is TRBJ2-1, with D perhaps matching TRBD1 (6 bases). This CDR3 has 17 amino acids. Trimming took off 2 bases at V and 0 bases at J, with 14 bases between the two ends. Per the germline V gene, CDR1 is SGHVS and CDR2 is FNYEAQ. The CDR3 protein is CASSLMSGASSYNEQFF. DNA of the CDR3: TGTGCCAGCAGCTTAATGTCAGGGGCTAGCTCCTACAATGAGCAGTTCTTC.

V usage is TRBV20-1 and J usage is TRBJ1-6; D may be TRBD1 (5 bases). The CDR3 totals 16 residues. The germline gives CDR1 DFQATT, CDR2 SNEGSKA (reference sequence). Trimming left V 0 bases short and J 4 bases short, with 13 bases between. The CDR3 spells CSARDLGQTYNSPLHF. The CDR3 region has the DNA TGCAGTGCTAGAGATCTGGGGCAGACTTATAATTCACCCCTCCACTTT.

This clonotype appeared many times. This chain connects TRBV20-1 to TRBJ2-5; D may be TRBD2 (8 bases). Germline CDR1 reads DFQATT; CDR2 reads SNEGSKA (reference sequence). The ends were cut back, 4 bases at V and 4 bases at J, with 19 bases in the middle. CDR3 length equals 15 residues. Here the CDR3 reads CSAKRAGAGGETQYF. The CDR3 DNA reads TGCAGTGCTAAGAGAGCGGGGGCAGGGGGAGAGACCCAGTACTTC.

The chain is built from TRBV7-8 and TRBJ1-1; D not certain. From germline, CDR1 is SGHVS and CDR2 FQNEAQ. The CDR3 is 13 amino acids. The V end was cut by 5 bases, the J end by 1 base, with 8 bases between. The DNA for the CDR3 is TGTGCCAGCAGCCGGACGGGGAACACTGAAGCTTTCTTT. Amino acids: CASSRTGNTEAFF. Filled out from reference TRBV7-8 and TRBJ1-1, the complete variable domain reads GAGVSQSPRYKVAKRGQDVALRCDPISGHVSLFWYQQALGQGPEFLTYFQNEAQLDKSGLPSDRFFAERPEGSVSTLKIQRTQQEDSAVYLCASSRTGNTEAFFGQGTRLTVV.

This clonotype came up once. This may stem from a read error, because a much larger clone lies one nucleotide away. V and J are TRBV5-6 and TRBJ1-2; the D gene is possibly TRBD1 (6 bases). The CDR3 runs 14 residues. In germline, CDR1 is SGHDT, CDR2 YYEEEE. V was clipped by 4 bases and J by 8 bases, with 18 bases between them. CDR3 nucleotides: TGTGCCAGCAGCGTGGGACCGGGGGCGGGCGGCTACACCTTC. Its protein product is CASSVGPGAGGYTF.

Worth noting for this clonotype: This may be a read error: a much more frequent sequence differs by one nucleotide. The chain has TRBV12-3 or TRBV12-4 and TRBJ2-7, with D perhaps matching TRBD1 or TRBD2 (5 bases each). The CDR3 runs to 14 residues. CDR3 residues: CASSLDGDDYGQYF. CDR3 nucleotides: TGTGCCAGCAGTTTAGACGGGGACGACTACGGGCAGTACTTC.

The chain carries TRBV20-1 and TRBJ2-5; TRBD2 agrees at 8 bases. The J segment lost 2 bases and the V segment lost 4 bases, leaving 3 bases of the junction unmatched. The CDR3 spans 13 residues. Germline V gene lookup returns CDR1 DFQATT and CDR2 SNEGSKA (reference sequence). CDR3 in amino acids: CSAITSGQETQYF. Written as DNA, the CDR3 is TGCAGTGCTATTACTAGCGGTCAAGAGACCCAGTACTTC.

The chain uses TRBV19 and TRBJ1-1; D unresolved. Trimming left V 3 bases short and J 1 base short, with 3 bases between. Germline-derived CDR1 and CDR2 are LNHDA and SQIVND (reference sequence). The CDR3 is made up of 12 amino acids. DNA for the CDR3: TGTGCCAGTAGTATGCGGAACACTGAAGCTTTCTTT. This sequence encodes CASSMRNTEAFF.

This chain joins TRBV19 and TRBJ2-1; 8 nucleotides match TRBD2. V dropped 7 bases and J dropped 2; count of bases not matched to a gene: 7. Germline V CDR1 and CDR2: LNHDA, SQIVND (reference sequence). The CDR3 spans 15 residues. The CDR3 loop reads CASTVAGGAYNEQFF. The CDR3 nucleotides read TGTGCCAGTACTGTGGCGGGGGGAGCCTACAATGAGCAGTTCTTC.

Only one count was recorded for this clonotype. The chain links TRBV6-5 to TRBJ1-2, with TRBD1 as a possible D gene (6 bases). This CDR3 has 13 amino acids. With 0 bases removed from V and 7 bases from J, the gap between germline ends came to 9 bases. Looked up from germline, CDR1 is MNHEY and CDR2 is SVGAGI. This CDR3 is CASSYSGTSGYTF. DNA of the CDR3: TGTGCCAGCAGTTACTCTGGGACAAGTGGCTACACCTTC.

The chain employs TRBV10-2 and TRBJ1-1, with 10 bases fitting TRBD1. The germline gives CDR1 WSHSY, CDR2 SAAADI. CDR3 length equals 15 residues. The V segment lost 7 bases and the J segment 3 bases; nucleotides outside the gene matches: 8. The CDR3 nucleotides are TGCGCCAGCAAACCGGGGGACAGGGGCGACACTGAAGCTTTCTTT. This gives the protein CASKPGDRGDTEAFF.

This rearrangement joins TRBV24-1 to TRBJ2-3; 11 bases align to TRBD2. The CDR3 extends over 15 amino acids. V shed 6 bases, J shed 4 bases, and the junction held 5 bases outside the gene matches. Looked up from germline, CDR1 is KGHDR and CDR2 is SFDVKD. In nucleotides, the CDR3 is TGTGCCACCAGTATTAGCGGGGGGGCGGCAGATACGCAGTATTTT. It codes for CATSISGGAADTQYF.

This clonotype was observed at least ten times. The chain is built from TRBV4-3 and TRBJ1-2, with 7 bases aligning to TRBD1. Germline V gene lookup returns CDR1 LGHNA and CDR2 YSLEER. The CDR3 is made up of 16 amino acids. V lost 3 bases and J lost 2; bases outside the gene matches: 9. The CDR3 nucleotides are TGCGCCAGCAGCCAGGGGTTGGACAGGACGAACTATGGCTACACCTTC. Its protein is CASSQGLDRTNYGYTF.

In its sample, this clonotype was seen many times. The chain employs TRBV19 and TRBJ2-5, with 10 bases fitting TRBD1. Losses at the gene ends were 4 bases for V and 1 base for J; bases not matched to a gene: 6. CDR3 length equals 16 residues. Germline-derived CDR1 and CDR2 are LNHDA and SQIVND (reference sequence). The DNA for the CDR3 is TGTGCCAGTAGTACCGGGACAGGGGCCTTCCAAGAGACCCAGTACTTC. Protein sequence: CASSTGTGAFQETQYF.

As to this clonotype: At one end, the junction sequence differs from germline, possibly due to a read error. The chain links TRBV9 to TRBJ2-2; D is possibly TRBD1 (6 bases). Germline assignment: CDR1 SGDLS and CDR2 YYNGEE. This CDR3 region has 15 residues. The CDR3 reads CASRADRTVTGELSF. CDR3 sequence (DNA): TGTGCCAGCAGGGCCGACAGGACAGTCACCGGGGAGCTGTCTTTT.

Details on this clonotype: A single base separates this from a much larger clone, so it may be a read error. DNA for the CDR3: TGTGCCAGCACCACCAGGGGCGGGAGTGAAGCTTCCTTT. Translation gives CASTTRGGSEASF. The chain has TRBV5-4 and TRBJ1-1; tentatively, D is TRBD1 (6 bases). Germline values: CDR1 SGHNT, CDR2 YYREEE (reference sequence). The CDR3 is made up of 13 amino acids. Looking up the rest from reference TRBV5-4 and TRBJ1-1 gives the full variable domain: ETGVTQSPTHLIKTRGQQVTLRCSSQSGHNTVSWYQQALGQGPQFIFQYYREEENGRGNFPPRFSGLQFPNYSSELNVNALELDDSALYLCASTTRGGSEASFGQGTRLTVV.